This TCR beta chain was sequenced in a study of shared clonotypes between healthy human individuals. Study-wide findings and caveats: Apart from blood, nothing was sampled; tissue repertoires likely differ. Lower generation probabilities were found for non-shared clonotypes than for those shared by all four donors. Naive CD4 clonotypes were shared across several donors at about 5%. In general, naive subsets displayed greater estimated richness than memory subsets did.

With respect to this clone: Its antigen is unidentified.

Clones were read by immunoSEQ multiplex PCR, and TCRdb kept only the in-frame ones, dropping some. The sample shows around 1.6 million clones, under 99% of them seen only once. This clonotype was obtained from a man between 25 and 39 years old in good health. The material sequenced was naive CD4+ T cells sorted from blood. Subset of the sample: CD45RA+ positively selected.

CDR3 in DNA: TGTGCCAGTAGTATTTGGAACGGAGCTTTCTTT. Translation: CASSIWNGAFF. The chain combines TRBV19 with TRBJ1-1; unclear D gene. The ends were cut back, 3 bases at V and 10 bases at J, with 9 bases in the middle. The length of the CDR3 is 11 residues. Germline lookup yields CDR1 LNHDA and CDR2 SQIVND (reference sequence).